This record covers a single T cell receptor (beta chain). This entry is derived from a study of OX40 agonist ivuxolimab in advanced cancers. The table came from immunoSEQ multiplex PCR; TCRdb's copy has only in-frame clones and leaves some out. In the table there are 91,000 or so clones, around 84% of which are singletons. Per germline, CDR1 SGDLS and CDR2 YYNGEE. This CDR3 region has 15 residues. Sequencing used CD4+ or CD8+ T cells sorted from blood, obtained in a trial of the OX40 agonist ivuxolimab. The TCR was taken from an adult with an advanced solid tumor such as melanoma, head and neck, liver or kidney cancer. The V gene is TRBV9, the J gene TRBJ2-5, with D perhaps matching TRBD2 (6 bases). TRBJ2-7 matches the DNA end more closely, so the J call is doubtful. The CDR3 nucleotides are TGTGCCAGCACGATTCGGGGCGGACTACACTACGAGCAGTACTTC. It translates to CASTIRGGLHYEQYF.